Listed below are T cell receptor beta chains from one sample, sequenced in a study of CD8 T cells in ankylosing spondylitis. Using its own MiXCR run on the 5' RACE reads, TCRdb lists one record per CDR3 protein. The data hold approximately 200,000 distinct CDR3 sequences, with 9.5% to 15% observed a single time. The material sequenced was blood, either unsorted or a sorted T cell fraction (not recorded which). The receptors stem from a male donor with ankylosing spondylitis or in good health (not recorded which). CDR3s include the opening cysteine and the closing phenylalanine or tryptophan. D genes are given only for firm matches. Clone sizes are given selectively: once, few, many, or a class where the clone is expanded.

j_call d_call v_call clone_size cdr3_nt cdr3_aa
TRBJ2-7 TRBD2 TRBV27 few TGTGCCAGCAGCCTAGGGACTAGCGGTGTTTCAGAGCAGTACTTC CASSLGTSGVSEQYF
TRBJ2-1 TRBD2 TRBV20-1 . TGCAGTGCTAGAGTCAGGGGGACTAGCGGTTACAATGAGCAGTTCTTC CSARVRGTSGYNEQFF
TRBJ1-2 . TRBV2 . TGTGCCAGCACCTCCGGGACCCTCCAAGGCTACACCTTC CASTSGTLQGYTF
TRBJ2-5 . TRBV15 . TGTGCCACCAGCAGAGATCTGGGGGCATCGGACCAGTACTTC CATSRDLGASDQYF
TRBJ1-4 . TRBV23-1 few TGCGCCAGCAGTCAAACCAATTCCTCAGGGGAAGCGGATGAAAAACTGTTTTTT CASSQTNSSGEADEKLFF
TRBJ2-1 TRBD2 TRBV6-5 few TGTGCCAGCAGTTACGGCTCTAGCGGGAGTAACAATGAGCAGTTCTTC CASSYGSSGSNNEQFF
TRBJ2-1 . TRBV2 few TGTGCCAGCGAGGAGGGGGGGACTTACAATGAGCAGTTCTTC CASEEGGTYNEQFF
TRBJ2-3 . TRBV7-9 few TGTGCCAGCAGCTTTCAAACAGGCACAGATACGCAGTATTTT CASSFQTGTDTQYF
TRBJ2-2 . TRBV11-2 . TGTGCCAGCAGCCCAGAGGCCACCGGGGAGCTGTTTTTT CASSPEATGELFF
TRBJ2-1 TRBD2 TRBV4-1 few TGCGCCAGCAGCCCGGGACTAGGGGCCTCCAATGAGCAGTTCTTC CASSPGLGASNEQFF
TRBJ1-1 . TRBV12-3/TRBV12-4 many TGTGCCAGCAGTCCAAAACCAGAAGCTTTCTTT CASSPKPEAFF
TRBJ1-1 . TRBV12-3/TRBV12-4 . TGTGCCAGCAGTCCCGGGGCGATCACTGAAGCTTTCTTT CASSPGAITEAFF
TRBJ2-7 . TRBV4-1 few TGCGCCAGCAGCCAAGAGGGCAGGGAGAGGGCTCCCCAGCAGTACTTC CASSQEGRERAPQQYF
TRBJ2-2 TRBD1 TRBV29-1 . TGCAGCGTTACAGGGGCGAGGTACACCGGGGAGCTGTTTTTT CSVTGARYTGELFF
TRBJ2-2 . TRBV7-9 many TGTGCCAGCAGCCCCGGTGGAGAGGAGCTGTTTTTT CASSPGGEELFF
TRBJ1-1 . TRBV20-1 . TGCAGTGCTACCTCGACAAGTATGAACACTGAAGCTTTCTTT CSATSTSMNTEAFF
TRBJ2-7 . TRBV12-3/TRBV12-4 many TGTGCCAGCAGTTTAGGCGGGGATACCGCCTACGAGCAGTACTTC CASSLGGDTAYEQYF
TRBJ2-1 . TRBV2 . TGTGCCAGCAGTGATGACGGAGACAATGAGCAGTTCTTC CASSDDGDNEQFF
TRBJ1-2 . TRBV15 . TGTGCCACCAGCAGAGATCTTGGACAGAACTATGGCTACACCTTC CATSRDLGQNYGYTF